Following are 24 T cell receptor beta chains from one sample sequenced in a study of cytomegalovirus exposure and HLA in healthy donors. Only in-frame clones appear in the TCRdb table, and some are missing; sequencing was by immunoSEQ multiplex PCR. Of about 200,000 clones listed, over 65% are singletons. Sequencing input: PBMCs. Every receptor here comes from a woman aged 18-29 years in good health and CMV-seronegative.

CDR3 bases: TGCGCCAGTGAGACAGGGTCTGGGGCCAACGTCCTGACTTTC. This gives the protein CASETGSGANVLTF. V and J are TRBV5-1 and TRBJ2-6, with 7 bases aligning to TRBD1. CDR1 and CDR2 from the germline V gene are SGHRS and YFSETQ. With V trimmed by 8 bases and J by 1 base, 3 bases remained unmatched. The CDR3 runs to 14 residues.

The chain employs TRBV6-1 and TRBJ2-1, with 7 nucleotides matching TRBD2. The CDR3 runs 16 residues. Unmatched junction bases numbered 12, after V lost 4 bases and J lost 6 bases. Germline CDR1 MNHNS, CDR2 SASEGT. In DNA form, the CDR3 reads TGTGCCAGCAGTGGCCTTTTAGCGGGCGGGCTCAATGAGCAGTTCTTC. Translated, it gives CASSGLLAGGLNEQFF.

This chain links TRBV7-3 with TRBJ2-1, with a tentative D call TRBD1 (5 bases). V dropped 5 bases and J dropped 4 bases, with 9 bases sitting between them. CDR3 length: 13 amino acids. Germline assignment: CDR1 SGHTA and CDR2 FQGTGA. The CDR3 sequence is CASSARQYNEQFF. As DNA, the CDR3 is TGTGCCAGCAGCGCCCGACAGTACAATGAGCAGTTCTTC.

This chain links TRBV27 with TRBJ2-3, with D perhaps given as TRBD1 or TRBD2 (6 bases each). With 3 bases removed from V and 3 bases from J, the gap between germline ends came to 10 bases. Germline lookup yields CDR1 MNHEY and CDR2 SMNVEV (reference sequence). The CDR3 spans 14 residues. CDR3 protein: CASSFGGGTDTQYF. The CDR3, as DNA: TGTGCCAGCAGTTTCGGGGGCGGGACAGATACGCAGTATTTT.

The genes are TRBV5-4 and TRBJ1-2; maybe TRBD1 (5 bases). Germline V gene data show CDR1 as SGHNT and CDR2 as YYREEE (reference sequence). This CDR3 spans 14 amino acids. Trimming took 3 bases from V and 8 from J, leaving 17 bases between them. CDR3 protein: CASSWARELRGYTF. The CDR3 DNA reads TGTGCCAGCAGCTGGGCCAGGGAGTTGCGAGGCTACACCTTC.

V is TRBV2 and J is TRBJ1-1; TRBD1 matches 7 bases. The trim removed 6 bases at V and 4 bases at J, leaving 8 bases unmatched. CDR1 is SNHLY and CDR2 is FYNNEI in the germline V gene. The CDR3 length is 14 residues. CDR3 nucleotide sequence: TGTGCCAGCAGCCTCGACAGGGCCGGCACTGAAGCTTTCTTT. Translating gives CASSLDRAGTEAFF.

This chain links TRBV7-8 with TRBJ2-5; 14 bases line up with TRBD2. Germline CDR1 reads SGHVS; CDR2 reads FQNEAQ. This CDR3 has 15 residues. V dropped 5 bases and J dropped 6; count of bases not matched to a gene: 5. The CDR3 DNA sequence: TGTGCCAGCAGCGGGGGGACTAGCGGGAGACAGACCCAGTACTTC. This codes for CASSGGTSGRQTQYF. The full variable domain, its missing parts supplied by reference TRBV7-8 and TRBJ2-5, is GAGVSQSPRYKVAKRGQDVALRCDPISGHVSLFWYQQALGQGPEFLTYFQNEAQLDKSGLPSDRFFAERPEGSVSTLKIQRTQQEDSAVYLCASSGGTSGRQTQYFGPGTRLLVL.

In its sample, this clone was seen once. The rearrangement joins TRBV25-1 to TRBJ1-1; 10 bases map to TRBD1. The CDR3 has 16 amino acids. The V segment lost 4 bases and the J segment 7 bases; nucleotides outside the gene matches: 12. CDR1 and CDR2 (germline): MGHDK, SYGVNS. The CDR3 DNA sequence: TGTGCCAGCAGTGGGTCGGGACAGGGGAACGTAAATGAAGCTTTCTTT. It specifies CASSGSGQGNVNEAFF.

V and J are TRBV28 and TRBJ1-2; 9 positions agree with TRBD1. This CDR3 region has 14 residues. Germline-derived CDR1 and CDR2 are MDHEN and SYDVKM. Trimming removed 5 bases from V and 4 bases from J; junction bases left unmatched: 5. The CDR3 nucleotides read TGTGCCAGCAGTACAGGGGGCGAAACCTATGGCTACACCTTC. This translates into CASSTGGETYGYTF.

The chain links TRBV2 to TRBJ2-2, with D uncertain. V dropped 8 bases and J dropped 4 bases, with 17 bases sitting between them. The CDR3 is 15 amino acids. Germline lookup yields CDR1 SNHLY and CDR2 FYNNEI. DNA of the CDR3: TGTGCCAGCGGCCGGGCCACCCAAGCCACCGGGGAGCTGTTTTTT. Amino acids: CASGRATQATGELFF.

For the CDR3, the DNA is TGTGCCAGCAGTGGACCAGGGCCCTACGAGCAGTACTTC. It yields the protein CASSGPGPYEQYF. The rearrangement joins TRBV28 to TRBJ2-7; TRBD1 might be the D (5 bases). The CDR3 covers 13 residues. V was trimmed by 5 bases and J by 2 bases, leaving 10 bases between them. CDR1 and CDR2 from the germline V gene are MDHEN and SYDVKM.

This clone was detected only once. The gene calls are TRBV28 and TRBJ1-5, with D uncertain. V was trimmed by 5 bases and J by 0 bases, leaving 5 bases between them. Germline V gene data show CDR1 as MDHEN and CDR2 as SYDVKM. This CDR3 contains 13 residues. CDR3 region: CASSPDSNQPQHF. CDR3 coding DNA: TGTGCCAGCAGTCCGGATAGCAATCAGCCCCAGCATTTT. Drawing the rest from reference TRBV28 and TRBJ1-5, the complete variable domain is DVKVTQSSRYLVKRTGEKVFLECVQDMDHENMFWYRQDPGLGLRLIYFSYDVKMKEKGDIPEGYSVSREKKERFSLILESASTNQTSMYLCASSPDSNQPQHFGDGTRLSIL.

CDR3 DNA sequence: TGTGCCACCAGCGGGACTAGCGGCCCAGATACGCAGTATTTT. Protein product: CATSGTSGPDTQYF. The chain is built from TRBV15 and TRBJ2-3, with 11 bases that match TRBD2. In germline, CDR1 is LNHNV, CDR2 YYDKDF (reference sequence). CDR3 length: 14 residues. J lost 4 bases, V lost 5 bases, and 2 bases had no gene match.

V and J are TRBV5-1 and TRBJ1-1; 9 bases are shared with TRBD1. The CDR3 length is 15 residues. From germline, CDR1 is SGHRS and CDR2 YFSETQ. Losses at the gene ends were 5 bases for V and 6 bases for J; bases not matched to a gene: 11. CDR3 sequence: CASRTGRDRESEAFF. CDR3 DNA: TGCGCCAGCAGGACTGGCCGGGACAGGGAATCTGAAGCTTTCTTT.

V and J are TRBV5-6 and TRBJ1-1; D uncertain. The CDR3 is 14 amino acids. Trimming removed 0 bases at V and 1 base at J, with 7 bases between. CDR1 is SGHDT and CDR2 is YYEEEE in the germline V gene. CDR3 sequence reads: CASSLALRNTEAFF. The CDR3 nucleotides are TGTGCCAGCAGCTTGGCCCTCAGGAACACTGAAGCTTTCTTT.

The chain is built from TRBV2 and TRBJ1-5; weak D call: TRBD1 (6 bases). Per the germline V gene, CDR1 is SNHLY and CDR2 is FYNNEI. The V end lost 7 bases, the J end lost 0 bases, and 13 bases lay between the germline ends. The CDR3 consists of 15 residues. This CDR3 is CASNPTGYSNQPQHF. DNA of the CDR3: TGTGCCAGCAATCCGACAGGATATAGCAATCAGCCCCAGCATTTT.

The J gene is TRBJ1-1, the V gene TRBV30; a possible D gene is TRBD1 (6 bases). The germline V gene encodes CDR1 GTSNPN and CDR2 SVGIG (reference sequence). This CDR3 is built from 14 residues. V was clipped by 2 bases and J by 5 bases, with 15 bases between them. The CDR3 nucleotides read TGTGCCTGGAGTAAATCCAGGGGCCAAACTGAAGCTTTCTTT. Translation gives CAWSKSRGQTEAFF.

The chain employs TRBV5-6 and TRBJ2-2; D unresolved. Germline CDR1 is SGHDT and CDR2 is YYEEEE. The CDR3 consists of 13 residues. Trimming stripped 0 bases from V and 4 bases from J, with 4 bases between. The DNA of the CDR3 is TGTGCCAGCAGCTTGGGGATCACCGGGGAGCTGTTTTTT. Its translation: CASSLGITGELFF.

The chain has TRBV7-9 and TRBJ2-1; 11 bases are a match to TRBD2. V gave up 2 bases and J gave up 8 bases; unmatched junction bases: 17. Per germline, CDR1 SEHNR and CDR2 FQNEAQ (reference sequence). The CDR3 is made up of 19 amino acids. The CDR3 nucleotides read TGTGCCAGCAGCTTAAGGGGTGGTAGCGGGAGGGCCTTTAGTCATGAGCAGTTCTTC. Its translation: CASSLRGGSGRAFSHEQFF. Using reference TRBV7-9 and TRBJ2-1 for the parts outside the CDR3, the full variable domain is DTGVSQNPRHKITKRGQNVTFRCDPISEHNRLYWYRQTLGQGPEFLTYFQNEAQLEKSRLLSDRFSAERPKGSFSTLEIQRTEQGDSAMYLCASSLRGGSGRAFSHEQFFGPGTRLTVL.

Here the CDR3 reads CAWTGGATGETQYF. As DNA, the CDR3 is TGTGCCTGGACAGGGGGCGCGACGGGAGAGACCCAGTACTTC. The chain carries TRBV30 and TRBJ2-5; 8 bases are a match to TRBD1. Germline assignment: CDR1 GTSNPN and CDR2 SVGIG (reference sequence). This CDR3 contains 14 residues. Unmatched junction bases numbered 8, after V lost 4 bases and J lost 4 bases.

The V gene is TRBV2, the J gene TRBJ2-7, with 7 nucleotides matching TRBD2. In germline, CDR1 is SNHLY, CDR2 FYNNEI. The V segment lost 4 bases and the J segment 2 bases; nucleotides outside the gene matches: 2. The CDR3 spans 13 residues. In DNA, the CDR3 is TGTGCCAGCAGTGGACTAGCCGCCTACGAGCAGTACTTC. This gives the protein CASSGLAAYEQYF. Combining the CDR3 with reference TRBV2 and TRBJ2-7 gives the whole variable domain EPEVTQTPSHQVTQMGQEVILRCVPISNHLYFYWYRQILGQKVEFLVSFYNNEISEKSEIFDDQFSVERPDGSNFTLKIRSTKLEDSAMYFCASSGLAAYEQYFGPGTRLTVT.

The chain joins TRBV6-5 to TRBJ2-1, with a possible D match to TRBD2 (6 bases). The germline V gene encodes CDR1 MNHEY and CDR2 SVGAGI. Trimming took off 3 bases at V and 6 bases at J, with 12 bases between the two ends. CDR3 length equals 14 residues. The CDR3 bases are TGTGCCAGCAGTTATCCCGGGACTGGCAATGAGCAGTTCTTC. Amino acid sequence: CASSYPGTGNEQFF.

CDR3 coding DNA: TGCAGCGTAGTGACAGGGACCTACGAGCAGTACTTC. Its translation is CSVVTGTYEQYF. The chain links TRBV29-1 to TRBJ2-7, with 7 bases identical to TRBD1. V gave up 6 bases and J gave up 2 bases; unmatched junction bases: 4. The CDR3 covers 12 residues. CDR1 is SQVTM, CDR2 ANQGSEA, per germline.

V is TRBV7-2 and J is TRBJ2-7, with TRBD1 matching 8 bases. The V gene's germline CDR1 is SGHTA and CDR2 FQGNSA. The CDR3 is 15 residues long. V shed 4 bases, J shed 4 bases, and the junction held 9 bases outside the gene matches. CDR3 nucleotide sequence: TGTGCCAGCAGCTACCCTAGGACAGGGACGTACGAGCAGTACTTC. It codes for CASSYPRTGTYEQYF.